The 5 T cell receptor beta chains in this list originate from one sample, sequenced in a study of T-cell reconstitution after alpha-beta-depleted transplantation in children. As it was prepared, the TCRbeta library received unique molecular identifiers. From the PCR reads, TCRdb called clonotypes with MiXCR, one entry per CDR3 protein. The sample has approximately 400,000 distinct CDR3 sequences, under 13% seen once. The material was PBMCs from the stem cell graft donor, obtained from the stem cell graft. Source of these receptors: a human donor who donated a stem cell graft to a child with acute myeloid leukemia.

At least ten counts were recorded for this clonotype. V is TRBV7-2 and J is TRBJ2-3, with D possibly being TRBD2 (5 bases). V was cut by 2 bases and J by 6 bases, with 12 bases left in between. The CDR3 contains 14 residues. Germline CDR1 SGHTA, CDR2 FQGNSA. Here the CDR3 DNA reads TGTGCCAGCAGCTTATCAGCTAGCATGGATACGCAGTATTTT. Protein: CASSLSASMDTQYF. Full variable domain (rest looked up from reference TRBV7-2 and TRBJ2-3): GAGVSQSPSNKVTEKGKDVELRCDPISGHTALYWYRQSLGQGLEFLIYFQGNSAPDKSGLPSDRFSAERTGGSVSTLTIQRTQQEDSAVYLCASSLSASMDTQYFGPGTRLTVL.

This rearrangement joins TRBV20-1 to TRBJ1-2; a weak D match, TRBD1 (6 bases). V was trimmed by 5 bases and J by 7 bases, leaving 17 bases between them. CDR1 is DFQATT and CDR2 is SNEGSKA in the germline V gene (reference sequence). The CDR3 loop spans 13 amino acids. The CDR3 DNA is TGCAGTGCTCAGAGGACAGCCCAGGGTGGCTACACCTTC. Protein: CSAQRTAQGGYTF.

This clonotype has a handful of counts. CDR3 residues: CASSPQAGGSYNEQFF. CDR3 coding DNA: TGTGCCAGCAGCCCGCAAGCGGGGGGATCCTACAATGAGCAGTTCTTC. The rearrangement links TRBV9 to TRBJ2-1, with TRBD2 matching 9 bases. The CDR3 contains 16 residues. CDR1 and CDR2 (germline): SGDLS, YYNGEE. Trimming at V came to 4 bases and at J to 1 base, leaving 6 bases not matched to a gene.

This clonotype appeared a few times. CDR3 nucleotide sequence: TGTGCCACCAGCAGAGCTTCCGGCTATGGCTACACCTTC. This codes for CATSRASGYGYTF. This chain uses TRBV15 with TRBJ1-2; D is uncertain. The CDR3 runs 13 residues. V was trimmed by 1 base and J by 4 bases, leaving 7 bases between them. Germline CDR1 and CDR2: LNHNV and YYDKDF (reference sequence).

This chain links TRBV10-3 with TRBJ1-1, with D unclear. The CDR3 length is 14 residues. Germline V gene data show CDR1 as ENHRY and CDR2 as SYGVKD. V dropped 10 bases and J dropped 0 bases, with 15 bases sitting between them. The CDR3, as DNA: TGTGCCACCTATGCGGATAGAATGAACACTGAAGCTTTCTTT. Its protein is CATYADRMNTEAFF.